The 23 T cell receptor beta chains presented below share a single source sample, sequenced in a study of patients and donors after allogeneic stem cell transplantation. TCRdb processed the RT-PCR reads anew with MiXCR; each CDR3 protein has one entry. The data contain about 110,000 distinct CDR3 sequences, 35% to 45% of them seen just once; the ten biggest clones take up 25% to 35%. Sequenced material: blood, either unsorted or a sorted T cell fraction (not recorded which). The receptors derive from a human donor who was either an allogeneic HSCT recipient or a stem cell or donor lymphocyte infusion donor (not recorded which). It is not recorded whose cells these are; they may come from a transplant donor.

The rearrangement links TRBV29-1 to TRBJ2-5; possible D gene TRBD2, 5 bases. The CDR3 runs to 14 residues. The ends were cut back, 6 bases at V and 3 bases at J, with 17 bases in the middle. CDR1 SQVTM and CDR2 ANQGSEA come from the germline V gene. The CDR3 sequence: CSVLPRSGKETQYF. CDR3 DNA: TGCAGCGTACTACCGCGGTCGGGGAAAGAGACCCAGTACTTC.

There are many counts of this clonotype. The chain carries TRBV12-3 or TRBV12-4 and TRBJ1-5, with 7 bases fitting TRBD1. The CDR3 has 15 residues. V lost 5 bases to trimming and J lost 3 bases; unmatched junction nucleotides: 7. CDR3 coding DNA: TGTGCCAGCAGTAAAGGGGGCGCCCCCAATCAGCCCCAGCATTTT. It translates to CASSKGGAPNQPQHF.

This chain links TRBV24-1 with TRBJ1-4; D remains ambiguous. The CDR3 covers 12 residues. V lost 3 bases to trimming and J lost 5 bases, with 3 bases between them. The germline V gene encodes CDR1 KGHDR and CDR2 SFDVKD. CDR3 sequence (DNA): TGTGCCACCAGTGATCGGAATGAAAAACTGTTTTTT. This gives the protein CATSDRNEKLFF.

This clonotype was seen a few times. V is TRBV28 and J is TRBJ1-1; tentative D call: TRBD1 (6 bases). The germline V gene encodes CDR1 MDHEN and CDR2 SYDVKM. The ends were cut back, 3 bases at V and 1 base at J, with 9 bases in the middle. This CDR3 has 14 residues. CDR3 nucleotides: TGTGCCAGCAGTTTGGGGACACCGAACACTGAAGCTTTCTTT. The encoded protein is CASSLGTPNTEAFF.

In this sample, this clonotype turned up a few times. The J gene is TRBJ1-1, the V gene TRBV7-2, with D unresolved. CDR3 size: 13 residues. Germline CDR1 SGHTA, CDR2 FQGNSA. With 7 bases removed from V and 2 bases from J, the gap between germline ends came to 11 bases. The CDR3 region has the DNA TGTGCCAGCAAGTGGTCAAGAAACACTGAAGCTTTCTTT. This translates into CASKWSRNTEAFF.

This clonotype was observed once. This rearrangement joins TRBV11-2 to TRBJ2-1; 8 bases agree with TRBD2. The CDR3 is made up of 19 amino acids. Germline lookup yields CDR1 SGHAT and CDR2 FQNNGV. Unmatched junction bases numbered 13, after V lost 2 bases and J lost 1 base. The CDR3, as DNA: TGTGCCAGCAGCTTAACAAAAAGTAGACTAGCGTTGTCCTACAATGAGCAGTTCTTC. The encoded protein is CASSLTKSRLALSYNEQFF.

This clonotype showed up just a few times. This chain connects TRBV7-2 to TRBJ1-1; D not certain. In germline, CDR1 is SGHTA, CDR2 FQGNSA. Between the trimmed V and J ends, which lost 2 bases and 10 bases, there was a span of 17 bases. The CDR3 contains 14 residues. The CDR3 sequence: CASSLFPRRGSAFF. The DNA of the CDR3 is TGTGCCAGCAGCTTATTCCCCCGTCGGGGTTCAGCTTTCTTT.

This rearrangement joins TRBV20-1 to TRBJ1-5; 7 bases line up with TRBD1. The CDR3 sequence is 13 residues long. Germline V gene sequence: CDR1 DFQATT, CDR2 SNEGSKA (reference sequence). V was pared by 0 bases and J by 6 bases, with 2 bases of the junction left unmatched. In nucleotides, the CDR3 is TGCAGTGCTAGAGACGACAGGGTTCAGCCCCAGCATTTT. It is translated as CSARDDRVQPQHF.

This clonotype was counted a few times. This rearrangement joins TRBV5-1 to TRBJ2-1, with 8 nucleotides matching TRBD2. The germline CDR1 and CDR2 sequences are SGHRS and YFSETQ. V dropped 4 bases and J dropped 4; count of bases not matched to a gene: 13. This CDR3 spans 17 amino acids. The CDR3 here is CASSPRLVAGHYNEQFF. In DNA, the CDR3 is TGCGCCAGCAGCCCCAGGTTGGTAGCGGGACATTACAATGAGCAGTTCTTC.

This rearrangement joins TRBV15 to TRBJ1-6, with D unclear. Trimming cost V 3 bases and J 8 bases, with 8 bases left between them. CDR1 and CDR2 (germline): LNHNV, YYDKDF (reference sequence). The CDR3 has 13 amino acids. The CDR3 loop is CATSRDLYSPLHF. CDR3 nucleotides: TGTGCCACCAGCAGGGACTTGTATTCACCCCTCCACTTT.

This clonotype was detected only a few times. This chain uses TRBV6-2 or TRBV6-3 with TRBJ2-3, with 11 bases lining up with TRBD2. Germline V gene sequence: CDR1 MNHEY, CDR2 SVGEGT. J was trimmed by 8 bases and V by 6 bases; bases with no gene match: 13. The CDR3 is 16 residues long. The CDR3, as DNA: TGTGCCAGCAGCCACCAACTAGCGGGAGCTTTGGGTACGCAGTATTTT. Translating gives CASSHQLAGALGTQYF.

This clonotype was counted only a few times. The gene calls are TRBV6-5 and TRBJ1-4; no definite D call. From germline, CDR1 is MNHEY and CDR2 SVGAGI. The ends were cut back, 5 bases at V and 3 bases at J, with 13 bases in the middle. The CDR3 consists of 15 residues. CDR3 sequence (DNA): TGTGCCAGCAGTCTTTCCTTAGGTTCTAATGAAAAACTGTTTTTT. It specifies CASSLSLGSNEKLFF.

The gene calls are TRBV18 and TRBJ2-1; no clear D gene. Per the germline V gene, CDR1 is KGHSH and CDR2 is LQKENI. Trimming removed 2 bases at V and 3 bases at J, with 11 bases between. The CDR3 runs to 15 residues. The DNA for the CDR3 is TGTGCCAGCTCACCAGCAGCCGTCTACTACAATGAGCAGTTCTTC. Its protein product is CASSPAAVYYNEQFF.

This clonotype turned up a few times. This chain uses TRBV6-6 with TRBJ1-2; the match to TRBD1 covers 12 bases. The germline V gene has CDR1 MNHNY and CDR2 SVGAGI (reference sequence). The CDR3 contains 15 residues. V was pared by 2 bases and J by 4 bases, with 2 bases of the junction left unmatched. The CDR3 region is CASSYGGQGAYGYTF. The DNA for the CDR3 is TGTGCCAGCAGTTACGGGGGACAGGGGGCCTATGGCTACACCTTC.

The rearrangement joins TRBV15 to TRBJ1-5, with D possibly matching TRBD1 (6 bases). Germline V gene lookup returns CDR1 LNHNV and CDR2 YYDKDF (reference sequence). The CDR3 extends over 14 amino acids. The V gene lost 5 bases and the J gene lost 2 bases, with 10 bases spanning the gap. The DNA for the CDR3 is TGTGCCACCAGCCCACAGGGCCGCAATCAGCCCCAGCATTTT. Its protein product is CATSPQGRNQPQHF.

CDR3 nucleotides: TGTGCCATCAGTACGGACTCCCGACCCACAGATACGCAGTATTTT. It translates to CAISTDSRPTDTQYF. The J gene is TRBJ2-3, the V gene TRBV10-3; D may be TRBD2 (5 bases). Germline CDR1 and CDR2: ENHRY and SYGVKD. Trimming cost V 5 bases and J 2 bases, with 14 bases left between them. The CDR3 length is 15 residues.

The chain has TRBV4-3 and TRBJ2-1, with 9 bases fitting TRBD1. V lost 6 bases and J lost 4; bases outside the gene matches: 7. The CDR3 has 15 amino acids. Germline V gene data show CDR1 as LGHNA and CDR2 as YSLEER. CDR3 region: CASSIVDRGYNEQFF. DNA of the CDR3: TGCGCCAGCAGTATAGTGGACAGGGGATACAATGAGCAGTTCTTC.

This clonotype was seen a single time. The chain joins TRBV6-5 to TRBJ2-7; 7 positions agree with TRBD2. V shed 7 bases and J 3 bases; nucleotides not matched to a gene: 6. From germline, CDR1 is MNHEY and CDR2 SVGAGI. The CDR3 is made up of 13 amino acids. The DNA of the CDR3 is TGTGCCAGCAATGGGAGGGCCAGCTACGAGCAGTACTTC. It translates to CASNGRASYEQYF.

This clonotype was seen more than once but under ten times. V is TRBV10-3 and J is TRBJ1-4; 7 nucleotides agree with TRBD1. The germline V gene has CDR1 ENHRY and CDR2 SYGVKD. The CDR3 consists of 15 residues. V dropped 8 bases and J dropped 0; count of bases not matched to a gene: 6. CDR3 region: CAIGNRGATNEKLFF. Written as DNA, the CDR3 is TGTGCCATCGGGAACAGGGGCGCAACTAATGAAAAACTGTTTTTT.

The CDR3 DNA is TGCAGTGCTAGGGGGTCTAGCGGCGATACGCAGTATTTT. Its protein is CSARGSSGDTQYF. The chain is built from TRBV20-1 and TRBJ2-3; the match to TRBD2 covers 7 bases. Trimming cost V 3 bases and J 6 bases; bases outside gene matches: 6. The length of the CDR3 is 13 residues. The germline V gene has CDR1 DFQATT and CDR2 SNEGSKA (reference sequence).

The V gene is TRBV28, the J gene TRBJ1-5; perhaps TRBD1 as D (6 bases). This CDR3 comprises 15 residues. Germline CDR1 and CDR2: MDHEN and SYDVKM. V gave up 4 bases and J gave up 0 bases, with 10 bases separating them. The CDR3 loop reads CASSSGQLSNQPQHF. CDR3 sequence (DNA): TGTGCCAGCAGTTCGGGACAACTTAGCAATCAGCCCCAGCATTTT. Complete variable domain (other parts from reference TRBV28 and TRBJ1-5): DVKVTQSSRYLVKRTGEKVFLECVQDMDHENMFWYRQDPGLGLRLIYFSYDVKMKEKGDIPEGYSVSREKKERFSLILESASTNQTSMYLCASSSGQLSNQPQHFGDGTRLSIL.

The rearrangement uses TRBV10-1 and TRBJ2-1; 12 positions agree with TRBD2. Germline V CDR1 and CDR2: WNHNN, SYGVQD (reference sequence). The ends lost 3 bases at V and 8 bases at J; junction bases unmatched: 5. This CDR3 has 15 amino acids. CDR3 residues: CASSDRTSGIYEQFF. In DNA form, the CDR3 reads TGCGCCAGCAGTGATCGGACTAGCGGGATTTATGAGCAGTTCTTC.

The genes are TRBV4-2 and TRBJ1-6, with TRBD1 matching over 10 bases. Germline lookup yields CDR1 LGHNA and CDR2 YNFKEQ. V was clipped by 1 base and J by 9 bases; unmatched bases: 6. The CDR3 totals 16 residues. The CDR3 sequence is CASSQASGQGVSPLHF. The DNA of the CDR3 is TGTGCCAGCAGCCAAGCGTCCGGACAGGGGGTTTCACCCCTCCACTTT.